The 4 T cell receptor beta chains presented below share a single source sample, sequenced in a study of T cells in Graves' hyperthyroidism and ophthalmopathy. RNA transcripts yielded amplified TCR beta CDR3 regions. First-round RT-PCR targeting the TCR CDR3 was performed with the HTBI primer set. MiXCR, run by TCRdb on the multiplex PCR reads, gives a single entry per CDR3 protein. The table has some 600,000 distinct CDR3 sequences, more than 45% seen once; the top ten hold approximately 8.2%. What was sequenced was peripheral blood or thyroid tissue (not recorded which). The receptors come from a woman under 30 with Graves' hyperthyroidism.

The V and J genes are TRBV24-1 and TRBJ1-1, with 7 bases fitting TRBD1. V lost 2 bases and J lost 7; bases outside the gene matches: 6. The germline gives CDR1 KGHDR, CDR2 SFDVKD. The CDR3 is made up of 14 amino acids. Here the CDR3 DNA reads TGTGCCACCAGTGATTCCGGGACAGAGCTTGAAGCTTTCTTT. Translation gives CATSDSGTELEAFF.

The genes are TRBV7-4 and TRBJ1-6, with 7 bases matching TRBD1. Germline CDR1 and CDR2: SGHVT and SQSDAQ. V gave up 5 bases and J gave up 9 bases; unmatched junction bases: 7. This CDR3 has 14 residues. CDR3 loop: CASSRRQGGSPLHF. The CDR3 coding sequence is TGTGCCAGCAGCCGCAGACAGGGCGGTTCACCCCTCCACTTT.

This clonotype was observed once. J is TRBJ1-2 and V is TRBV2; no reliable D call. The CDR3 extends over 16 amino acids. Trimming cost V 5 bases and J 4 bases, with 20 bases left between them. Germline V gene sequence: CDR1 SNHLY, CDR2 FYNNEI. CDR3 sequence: CASSYPIVKVGYGYTF. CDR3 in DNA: TGTGCCAGCAGTTACCCGATAGTGAAGGTTGGCTATGGCTACACCTTC. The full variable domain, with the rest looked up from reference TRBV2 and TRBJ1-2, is EPEVTQTPSHQVTQMGQEVILRCVPISNHLYFYWYRQILGQKVEFLVSFYNNEISEKSEIFDDQFSVERPDGSNFTLKIRSTKLEDSAMYFCASSYPIVKVGYGYTFGSGTRLTVV.

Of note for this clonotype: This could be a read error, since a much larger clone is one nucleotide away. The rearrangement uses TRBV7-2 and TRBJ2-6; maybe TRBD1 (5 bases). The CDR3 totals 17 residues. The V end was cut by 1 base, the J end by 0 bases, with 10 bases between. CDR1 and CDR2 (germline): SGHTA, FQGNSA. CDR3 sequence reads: CASSLGSTGSGANVLTF. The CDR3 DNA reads TGTGCCAGCAGCTTAGGGTCCACAGGCTCTGGGGCCAACGTCCTGACTTTC.